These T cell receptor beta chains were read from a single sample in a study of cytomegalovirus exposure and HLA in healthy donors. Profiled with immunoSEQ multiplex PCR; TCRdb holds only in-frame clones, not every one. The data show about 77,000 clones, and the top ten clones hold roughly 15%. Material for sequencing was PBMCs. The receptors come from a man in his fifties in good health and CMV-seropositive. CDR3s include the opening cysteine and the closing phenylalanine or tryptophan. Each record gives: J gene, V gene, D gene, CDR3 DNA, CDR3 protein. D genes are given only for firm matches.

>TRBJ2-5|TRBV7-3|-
TGTGCCAGCAGCCCGGGGGTCCAAGAGACCCAGTACTTC
CASSPGVQETQYF
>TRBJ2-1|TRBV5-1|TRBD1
TGCGCCAGCAGCTTGAGTGGGACAGGGTTAAATGAGCAGTTCTTC
CASSLSGTGLNEQFF
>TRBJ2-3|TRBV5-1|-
TGCGCCAGCAGCTTGCTGGCGGCTAGCACAGATACGCAGTATTTT
CASSLLAASTDTQYF
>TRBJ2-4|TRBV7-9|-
TGTGCCAGCAGCAGCCGACAGGTGATGGCCAAAAACATTCAGTACTTC
CASSSRQVMAKNIQYF
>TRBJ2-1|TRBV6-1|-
TGTGCCAGCAGTGAAGTCTGGCCCCAAAGAAATGAGCAGTTCTTC
CASSEVWPQRNEQFF
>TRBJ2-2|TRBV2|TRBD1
TGTGCCAGCAGAAAGGACAGGGGCTTAACCGGGGAGCTGTTTTTT
CASRKDRGLTGELFF
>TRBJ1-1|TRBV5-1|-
TGCGCCAGCAGCTGGGGGGGCACTGAAGCTTTCTTT
CASSWGGTEAFF
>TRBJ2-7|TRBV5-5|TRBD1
TGTGCCAGCAGCTTGACCCGGGACAGGGGGACCTACGAGCAGTACTTC
CASSLTRDRGTYEQYF
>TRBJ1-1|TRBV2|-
TGTGCCAGCAGTGAAGCGCCACAGGGACGAGCTTTCTTT
CASSEAPQGRAFF
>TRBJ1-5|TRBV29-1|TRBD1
TGCAGCGCTAGGGACAGTATCAATCAGCCCCAGCATTTT
CSARDSINQPQHF
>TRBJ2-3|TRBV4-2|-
TGTGCCAGCAGCCAAGATATTACAGGGATTGGGATAACAGTGCAGTATTTT
CASSQDITGIGITVQYF
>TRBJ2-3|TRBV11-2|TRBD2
TGTGCCAGCAGCCAGACTAGCCTAAGCACAGATACGCAGTATTTT
CASSQTSLSTDTQYF
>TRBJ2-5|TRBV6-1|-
TGTGCCAGCAGGGCCACGGACGGGGTCCTTGGGACCCAGTACTTC
CASRATDGVLGTQYF
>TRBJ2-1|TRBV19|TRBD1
TGTGCCAGTAGGGTGACAGGGGTTAACTCCTACAATGAGCAGTTCTTC
CASRVTGVNSYNEQFF
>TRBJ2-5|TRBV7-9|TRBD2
TGTGCCAGCAGGCCAAGCGGGGGGGCGGGAGAGACCCAGTACTTC
CASRPSGGAGETQYF
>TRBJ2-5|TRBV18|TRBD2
TGTGCCAGCTCGCCCCCAGCGGGGGAGACCCAGTACTTC
CASSPPAGETQYF
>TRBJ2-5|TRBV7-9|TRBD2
TGTGCCAGCAGCTCCAATCGGGACTACCAACAAGAGACCCAGTACTTC
CASSSNRDYQQETQYF
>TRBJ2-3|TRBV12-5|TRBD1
TGTGCTAGTGGTTTTGACAGGGGGGGAGATACGCAGTATTTT
CASGFDRGGDTQYF
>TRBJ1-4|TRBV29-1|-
TGCAGCGTTGCGGTACTCTCTGGTGAAAAACTGTTTTTT
CSVAVLSGEKLFF
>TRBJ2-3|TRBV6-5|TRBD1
TGTGCCAGCAGCACAGGGGCAGATACGCAGTATTTT
CASSTGADTQYF
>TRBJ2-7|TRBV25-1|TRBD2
TGTGCCAGCAGCTCGGGACTAGCGGGAGGGCAGTACGAGCAGTACTTC
CASSSGLAGGQYEQYF
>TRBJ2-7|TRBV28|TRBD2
TGTGCCAGCAGCCCACCCACCGGGACTAGCGGGACCGAGCAGTACTTC
CASSPPTGTSGTEQYF
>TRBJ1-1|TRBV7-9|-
TGTGCCAGCAGCTTAGGAACAATGAACACTGAAGCTTTCTTT
CASSLGTMNTEAFF
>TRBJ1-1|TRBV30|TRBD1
TGTGCCTGGAGTCTGCTAGACAGGGCGAACACTGAAGCTTTCTTT
CAWSLLDRANTEAFF
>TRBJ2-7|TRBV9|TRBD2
TGTGCCAGCAGCACCGGGACTAGCGGAAATGAGCTGTACTTC
CASSTGTSGNELYF
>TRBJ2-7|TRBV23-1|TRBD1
TGCGCCAGCAGTCCATCTACAGGGGGCGATAACGAGCAGTACTTC
CASSPSTGGDNEQYF
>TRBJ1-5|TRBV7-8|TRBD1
TGTGCCAGCACGATGGGACAGGGGGAAAATCAGCCCCAGCATTTT
CASTMGQGENQPQHF
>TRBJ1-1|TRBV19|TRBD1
TGTGCCAGCTCTTGGGTCAGGGGGCGCACTGAAGCTTTCTTT
CASSWVRGRTEAFF
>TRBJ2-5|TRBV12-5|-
TGTGCTAGTGGTGCCAGGAGGGGCGAGACCCAGTACTTC
CASGARRGETQYF
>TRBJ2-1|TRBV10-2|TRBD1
TGCGCCACCGAAACAGGGGGCGATGAGCAGTTCTTC
CATETGGDEQFF
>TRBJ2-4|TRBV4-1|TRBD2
TGCGCCAGCAGCCAAGATCTCGGGGGAGGGGAGGCCAAAAACATTCAGTACTTC
CASSQDLGGGEAKNIQYF
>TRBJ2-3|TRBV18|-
TGTGCCAGCTCACCGACAGATAAAGCAGATACGCAGTATTTT
CASSPTDKADTQYF
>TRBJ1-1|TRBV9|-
TGTGCCAGCAGCGTATCAGGGGAAGGTGAAGCTTTCTTT
CASSVSGEGEAFF
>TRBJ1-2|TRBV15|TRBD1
TGTGCCACCAGCAGAGGGACAGGGGCGGTGTATGGCTACACCTTC
CATSRGTGAVYGYTF
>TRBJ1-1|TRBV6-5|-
TGTGCCAGCAGTTATTCCCTTGAAGCTTTCTTT
CASSYSLEAFF
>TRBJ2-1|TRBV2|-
TGTGCCAGCAGTCAGAATGAGCAGTTCTTC
CASSQNEQFF